This TCR beta chain originates from a study of blood T cell repertoires in COVID-19. Study background: Specimens from acute and convalescent COVID-19 originated in the United States, Italy and Spain. PBMCs, B-cell-depleted T cells, or T cells were the source of the cDNA or gDNA that made up the material.

The authors' processing: Estimates of nucleated cell counts were drawn from the amplification of reference gene primers. Produced via immunoSEQ multiplex PCR; TCRdb's table is partial and in-frame only. The V and J calls and clone size come from that table; D and trimming were worked out from the DNA. The sample lists 60,000 to 70,000 clones, roughly 81% occurring once. V lost 3 bases, J lost 8 bases, and 19 bases lay in between. The CDR3 is made up of 15 amino acids. In germline, CDR1 is MRHNA, CDR2 SNTAGT. The sequenced material came from peripheral blood. V and J are TRBV6-4 and TRBJ1-2; TRBD1 might be the D (5 bases). The TCR was taken from a man older than 75 with acute or convalescent COVID-19. CDR3 sequence reads: CASSENGPSRGGYTF. The CDR3 coding sequence is TGTGCCAGCAGTGAAAACGGGCCCTCCCGGGGGGGCTACACCTTC.